These 21 T cell receptor beta chains originate from one sample sequenced in a study of blood T cell repertoires in COVID-19. Some clones are missing from TCRdb's copy, which holds only in-frame ones; the method was immunoSEQ multiplex PCR. The sample lists 200,000 to 250,000 clones, roughly 85% occurring once. Sequencing input: PBMCs or T cells enriched from blood (not recorded which). These receptors all stem from a woman between 45 and 65 years old with acute COVID-19.

The rearrangement joins TRBV10-3 to TRBJ1-1, with D possibly being TRBD1 (6 bases). With 6 bases removed from V and 3 bases from J, the gap between germline ends came to 23 bases. This CDR3 has 17 residues. CDR1 ENHRY and CDR2 SYGVKD come from the germline V gene. CDR3 sequence (DNA): TGTGCCATCAGCTCCGCCCCGGTGGGCAGGGGCTACACTGAAGCTTTCTTT. It encodes CAISSAPVGRGYTEAFF.

This clone occurred a few times. This sequence joins TRBV5-6 and TRBJ2-1; 11 bases line up with TRBD2. Looked up from germline, CDR1 is SGHDT and CDR2 is YYEEEE. V shed 5 bases and J 6 bases; nucleotides not matched to a gene: 7. The CDR3 has 15 amino acids. This CDR3 reads CASRPTSGGRNEQFF. CDR3 nucleotide sequence: TGTGCCAGCAGACCCACTAGCGGGGGACGCAATGAGCAGTTCTTC. Full variable domain (missing parts from reference TRBV5-6 and TRBJ2-1): DAGVTQSPTHLIKTRGQQVTLRCSPKSGHDTVSWYQQALGQGPQFIFQYYEEEERQRGNFPDRFSGHQFPNYSSELNVNALLLGDSALYLCASRPTSGGRNEQFFGPGTRLTVL.

As for this clone: The junction departs from the called germline gene at one end, perhaps through a read error. V usage is TRBV7-2 and J usage is TRBJ1-6, with D unclear. Germline loops: CDR1 SGHTA, CDR2 FQGNSA. The CDR3 sequence is 14 residues long. CDR3 sequence reads: CASRREPYNSPLHF. The CDR3 DNA reads as TGTGCCAGCAGGAGGGAGCCTTATAATTCGCCCCTCCACTTT. Using reference TRBV7-2 and TRBJ1-6 for the parts outside the CDR3, the full variable domain is GAGVSQSPSNKVTEKGKDVELRCDPISGHTALYWYRQSLGQGLEFLIYFQGNSAPDKSGLPSDRFSAERTGGSVSTLTIQRTQQEDSAVYLCASRREPYNSPLHFGNGTRLTVT.

This CDR3 is CASSHNGVHEKLFF. The DNA of the CDR3 is TGTGCCAGCAGCCATAATGGAGTCCATGAAAAACTGTTTTTT. The chain couples TRBV3-1 (or the pseudogene TRBV3-2) to TRBJ1-4; D gene uncertain. The germline V and J ends were trimmed by 3 bases and 6 bases, with 11 bases remaining between them. The CDR3 runs 14 residues. Per germline, CDR1 LGHDT and CDR2 YNNKEL (reference sequence).

The chain has TRBV4-3 and TRBJ2-2; tentatively, D is TRBD2 (5 bases). Trimming shortened V by 0 bases and J by 7 bases, and 12 bases separated the two germline ends. The CDR3 contains 15 residues. Germline V gene sequence: CDR1 LGHNA, CDR2 YSLEER. The CDR3 nucleotides read TGCGCCAGCAGCCAAGATGACGGGGTGGGCGGGGAGCTGTTTTTT. It is translated as CASSQDDGVGGELFF.

In nucleotides, the CDR3 is TGTGCCAGCAGCTCCCCTGTCGGTAGCGGGGGTCAAGATACGCAGTATTTT. It is translated as CASSSPVGSGGQDTQYF. The rearrangement links TRBV7-9 to TRBJ2-3, with 9 positions matching TRBD2. Trimming removed 4 bases from V and 5 bases from J; junction bases left unmatched: 13. CDR1 and CDR2 from the germline V gene are SEHNR and FQNEAQ (reference sequence). The CDR3 totals 17 residues.

The chain has TRBV18 and TRBJ1-2; TRBD1 aligns across 8 bases. CDR3 length: 14 amino acids. Germline V CDR1 and CDR2: KGHSH, LQKENI. V lost 4 bases and J lost 6; bases outside the gene matches: 7. The CDR3 nucleotides are TGTGCCAGCTCACTCCGGACAGGGTTGGATGGCTACACCTTC. Protein sequence: CASSLRTGLDGYTF.

The rearrangement uses TRBV29-1 and TRBJ1-1; 8 nucleotides align to TRBD1. J was trimmed by 2 bases and V by 4 bases; bases with no gene match: 6. Germline V gives CDR1 SQVTM, CDR2 ANQGSEA. The CDR3 is 14 residues long. The CDR3 nucleotides read TGCAGCGTTGTCGTGACAGGGGTAAACACTGAAGCTTTCTTT. This codes for CSVVVTGVNTEAFF.

This chain links TRBV19 with TRBJ2-7, with a possible D match to TRBD1 (5 bases). This CDR3 is built from 15 residues. The germline V gene has CDR1 LNHDA and CDR2 SQIVND (reference sequence). The V end was cut by 3 bases, the J end by 0 bases, with 12 bases between. CDR3 protein: CASSIGAGFSYEQYF. CDR3 sequence (DNA): TGTGCCAGTAGTATTGGGGCAGGTTTCTCCTACGAGCAGTACTTC.

V is TRBV12-5 and J is TRBJ1-5, with D tentatively TRBD1 (6 bases). The V end was cut by 5 bases, the J end by 3 bases, with 8 bases between. The length of the CDR3 is 13 residues. In germline, CDR1 is LGHNT, CDR2 FRNRAP. CDR3 sequence reads: CASGRTVNQPQHF. The CDR3 region has the DNA TGTGCTAGTGGTCGGACAGTCAATCAGCCCCAGCATTTT. The complete variable domain, with remaining parts taken from reference TRBV12-5 and TRBJ1-5, reads DARVTQTPRHKVTEMGQEVTMRCQPILGHNTVFWYRQTMMQGLELLAYFRNRAPLDDSGMPKDRFSAEMPDATLATLKIQPSEPRDSAVYFCASGRTVNQPQHFGDGTRLSIL.

The CDR3, as DNA: TGTGCTAGTGGTTTAGGGCGGGGGATCTACAATGAGCAGTTCTTC. It encodes CASGLGRGIYNEQFF. The chain carries TRBV12-5 and TRBJ2-1; 7 bases are shared with TRBD2. The germline V gene has CDR1 LGHNT and CDR2 FRNRAP. This CDR3 contains 15 residues. With 3 bases clipped from V and 3 bases from J, the junction kept 5 bases outside the gene matches.

V gene TRBV19 combines with J gene TRBJ1-3; D is undetermined. The CDR3 has 14 amino acids. Germline-derived CDR1 and CDR2 are LNHDA and SQIVND (reference sequence). Deletions cut 6 bases from V and 1 base from J, with 10 bases between. CDR3 amino acids: CASRAGKSGNTIYF. The CDR3 DNA reads as TGTGCCAGTAGGGCGGGTAAATCTGGAAACACCATATATTTT. Variable domain in full (rest from reference TRBV19 and TRBJ1-3): DGGITQSPKYLFRKEGQNVTLSCEQNLNHDAMYWYRQDPGQGLRLIYYSQIVNDFQKGDIAEGYSVSREKKESFPLTVTSAQKNPTAFYLCASRAGKSGNTIYFGEGSWLTVV.

This chain links TRBV7-2 with TRBJ1-6; maybe TRBD1 (5 bases). CDR1 and CDR2 (germline): SGHTA, FQGNSA. The length of the CDR3 is 14 residues. Between the trimmed V and J ends, which lost 1 base and 11 bases, there was a span of 12 bases. The CDR3 sequence: CASSLDPPGPPLHF. The CDR3 DNA sequence: TGTGCCAGCAGCTTAGACCCGCCAGGGCCACCCCTCCACTTT.

V and J are TRBV4-3 and TRBJ2-1, with 10 bases matching TRBD2. Looked up from germline, CDR1 is LGHNA and CDR2 is YSLEER. CDR3 length: 16 residues. The V and J ends lost 0 bases and 9 bases, in that order; junction bases with no gene match: 8. CDR3 DNA: TGCGCCAGCAGCCAAGATTACCAGCGGGGGGGCCTTGAGCAGTTCTTC. Its protein product is CASSQDYQRGGLEQFF.

The V and J genes are TRBV7-2 and TRBJ2-1; 9 bases are shared with TRBD2. J was trimmed by 4 bases and V by 5 bases; bases with no gene match: 6. CDR3 length equals 15 residues. The V gene's germline CDR1 is SGHTA and CDR2 FQGNSA. This CDR3 reads CASSLSGGYYNEQFF. CDR3 nucleotides: TGTGCCAGCAGCCTTAGCGGGGGTTATTACAATGAGCAGTTCTTC.

The chain carries TRBV19 and TRBJ2-1; TRBD2 might be the D (6 bases). This CDR3 spans 17 amino acids. V shed 5 bases and J shed 0 bases, with 17 bases lying between them. Looked up from germline, CDR1 is LNHDA and CDR2 is SQIVND (reference sequence). This chain's CDR3 is CASSPDLRGSSYNEQFF. Here the CDR3 DNA reads TGTGCCAGTAGTCCCGACTTACGGGGGAGCTCCTACAATGAGCAGTTCTTC.

The J gene is TRBJ1-1, the V gene TRBV10-3, with 12 nucleotides matching TRBD1. With 2 bases clipped from V and 12 bases from J, the junction kept 7 bases outside the gene matches. CDR1 and CDR2 (germline): ENHRY, SYGVKD. The length of the CDR3 is 14 residues. The CDR3 bases are TGTGCCATCAGTGAGCCGGGGACAGGGGGCCTTCCTTTCTTT. It translates to CAISEPGTGGLPFF.

The chain employs TRBV4-3 and TRBJ2-7; D may be TRBD1 (5 bases). The CDR3 spans 15 residues. V dropped 0 bases and J dropped 8 bases, with 17 bases sitting between them. Germline assignment: CDR1 LGHNA and CDR2 YSLEER. CDR3 in amino acids: CASSQDIQALFKQYF. DNA for the CDR3: TGCGCCAGCAGCCAAGATATACAGGCATTATTCAAGCAGTACTTC.

This clone was seen a handful of times. This sequence joins TRBV12-5 and TRBJ1-2; TRBD1 aligns across 7 bases. Germline CDR1 and CDR2: LGHNT and FRNRAP. The CDR3 is 17 amino acids. With 1 base clipped from V and 7 bases from J, the junction kept 15 bases outside the gene matches. The CDR3 spells CASGLEGRTGYWGGYTF. Written as DNA, the CDR3 is TGTGCTAGTGGTTTGGAGGGCCGGACAGGCTATTGGGGTGGCTACACCTTC.

CDR3 protein: CASRGDLRTEAFF. CDR3 DNA: TGTGCCTCCCGGGGGGACCTGCGCACTGAAGCTTTCTTT. The chain joins TRBV7-9 to TRBJ1-1, with D tentatively TRBD1 (5 bases). Germline V gene lookup returns CDR1 SEHNR and CDR2 FQNEAQ (reference sequence). CDR3 length: 13 amino acids. The germline V and J ends were trimmed by 11 bases and 4 bases, with 17 bases remaining between them.

This chain connects TRBV4-3 to TRBJ2-7; TRBD1 matches at 8 bases. J was trimmed by 4 bases and V by 5 bases; bases with no gene match: 13. The CDR3 consists of 16 residues. The germline V gene encodes CDR1 LGHNA and CDR2 YSLEER. The CDR3 here is CASSYQPGTGEYEQYF. CDR3 in DNA: TGCGCCAGCAGCTACCAGCCCGGGACAGGAGAATACGAGCAGTACTTC.